This TCR beta chain was sequenced for a study of T cell responses to AZD1222 COVID-19 vaccine. General study results and limits: Baseline antibody screening turned up just a handful of seropositive AZD1222 recipients. Within unmutated variant regions lay the reported targets of nearly half of spike-specific TCRs. The span of vaccine-associated CD4 TCRs extended across spike, with dominance at 160-218 and 743-854. A mostly white British donor set with more females was recruited, and clonal diversity was possibly underestimated.

Germline CDR1 MNHNY, CDR2 SVGAGI (reference sequence). The V and J ends lost 4 bases and 4 bases, in that order; junction bases with no gene match: 4. The CDR3 is 16 residues long. The table came from immunoSEQ multiplex PCR; TCRdb's copy has only in-frame clones and leaves some out. The sample has around 140,000 clones, about nine tenths seen once. Points on this clone: Its antigen is unidentified.

This sequence joins TRBV6-6 and TRBJ2-7, with 16 bases that match TRBD2. The source is an adult who received the AZD1222 COVID-19 vaccine. Specimen: peripheral blood, collected 28 days after the second AZD1222 dose. The CDR3 DNA reads TGTGCCAGCAGTTCCGGGACTAGCGGGAGGGTTTACGAGCAGTACTTC. It yields the protein CASSSGTSGRVYEQYF.